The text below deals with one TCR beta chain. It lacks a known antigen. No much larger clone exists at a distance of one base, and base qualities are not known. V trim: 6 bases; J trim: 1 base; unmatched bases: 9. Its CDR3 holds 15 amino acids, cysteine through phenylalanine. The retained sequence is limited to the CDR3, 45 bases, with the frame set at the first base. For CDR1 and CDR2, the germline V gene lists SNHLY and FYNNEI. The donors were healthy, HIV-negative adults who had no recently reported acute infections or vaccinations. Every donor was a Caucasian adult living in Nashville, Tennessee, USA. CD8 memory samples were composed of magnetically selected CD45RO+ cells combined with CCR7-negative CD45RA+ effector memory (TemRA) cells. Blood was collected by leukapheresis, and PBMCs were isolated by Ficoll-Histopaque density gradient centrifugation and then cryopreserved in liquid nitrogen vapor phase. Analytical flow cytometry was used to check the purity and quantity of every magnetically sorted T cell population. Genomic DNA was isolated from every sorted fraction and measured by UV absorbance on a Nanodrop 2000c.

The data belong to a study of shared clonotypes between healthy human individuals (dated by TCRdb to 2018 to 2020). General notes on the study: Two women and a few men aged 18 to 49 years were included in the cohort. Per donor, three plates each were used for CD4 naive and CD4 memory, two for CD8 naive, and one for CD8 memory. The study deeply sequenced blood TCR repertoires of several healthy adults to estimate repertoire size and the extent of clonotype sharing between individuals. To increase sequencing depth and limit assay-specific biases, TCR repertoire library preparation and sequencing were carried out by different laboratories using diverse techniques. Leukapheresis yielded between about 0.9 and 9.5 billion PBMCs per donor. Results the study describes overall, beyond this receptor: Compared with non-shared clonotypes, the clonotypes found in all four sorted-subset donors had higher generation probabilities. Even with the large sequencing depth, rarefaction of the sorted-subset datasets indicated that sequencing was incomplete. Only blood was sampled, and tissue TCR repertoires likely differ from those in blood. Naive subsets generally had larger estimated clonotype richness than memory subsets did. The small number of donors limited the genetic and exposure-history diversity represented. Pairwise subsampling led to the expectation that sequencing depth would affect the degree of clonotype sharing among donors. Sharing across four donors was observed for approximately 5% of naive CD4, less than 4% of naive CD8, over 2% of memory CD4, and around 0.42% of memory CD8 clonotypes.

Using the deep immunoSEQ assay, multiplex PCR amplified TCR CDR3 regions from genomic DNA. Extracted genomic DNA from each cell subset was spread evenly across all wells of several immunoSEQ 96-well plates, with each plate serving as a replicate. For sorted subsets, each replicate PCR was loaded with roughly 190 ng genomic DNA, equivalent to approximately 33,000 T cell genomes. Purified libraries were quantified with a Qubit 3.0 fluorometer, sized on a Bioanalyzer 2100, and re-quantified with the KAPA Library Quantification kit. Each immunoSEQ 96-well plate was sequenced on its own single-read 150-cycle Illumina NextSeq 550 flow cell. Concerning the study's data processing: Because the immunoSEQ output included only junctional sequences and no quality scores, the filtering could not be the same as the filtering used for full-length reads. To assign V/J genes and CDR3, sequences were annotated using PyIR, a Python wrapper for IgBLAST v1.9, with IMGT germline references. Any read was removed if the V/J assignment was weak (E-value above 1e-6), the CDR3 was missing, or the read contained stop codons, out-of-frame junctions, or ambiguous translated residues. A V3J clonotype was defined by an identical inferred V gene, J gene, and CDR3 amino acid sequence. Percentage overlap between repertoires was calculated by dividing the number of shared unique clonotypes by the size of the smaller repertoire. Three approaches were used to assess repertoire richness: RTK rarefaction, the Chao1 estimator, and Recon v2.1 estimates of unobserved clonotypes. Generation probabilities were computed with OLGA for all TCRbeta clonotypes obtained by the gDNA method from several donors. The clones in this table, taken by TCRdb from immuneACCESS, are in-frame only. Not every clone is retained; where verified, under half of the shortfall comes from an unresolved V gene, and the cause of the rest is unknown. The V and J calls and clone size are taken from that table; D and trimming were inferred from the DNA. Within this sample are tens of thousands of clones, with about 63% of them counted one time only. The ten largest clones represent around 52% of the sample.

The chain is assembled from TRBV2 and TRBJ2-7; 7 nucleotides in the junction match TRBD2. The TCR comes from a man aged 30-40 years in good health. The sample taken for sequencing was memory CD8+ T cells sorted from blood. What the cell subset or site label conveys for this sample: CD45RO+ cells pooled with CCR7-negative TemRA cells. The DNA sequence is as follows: TGTGCCAGCAGCTTGGGCGGGAGTGGTTCCTACGAGCAGTACTTC. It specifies CASSLGGSGSYEQYF.